This T cell receptor beta chain is from a study of T cell responses to AZD1222 COVID-19 vaccine. Broader study findings: The CD4 TCRs associated with vaccination extended across spike and predominated at 160-218 and 743-854. As reported, nearly half of all spike-specific TCRs target variant regions that are unmutated. In a largely white British group with more females than males, clonal diversity was possibly underestimated. Rises in breadth and depth of Spike-specific TCRs came after two AZD1222 doses.

Using immunoSEQ multiplex PCR, the repertoire was profiled, and TCRdb retains in-frame clones only, with some absent. This sample has approximately 90,000 clones, with approximately 90% found just once. Points on this clone: Its target is not known.

The ends lost 3 bases at V and 4 bases at J; junction bases unmatched: 8. Germline CDR1 is LNHDA and CDR2 is SQIVND (reference sequence). The CDR3 runs to 15 residues. This sample comprised peripheral blood, obtained 28 days after the second AZD1222 dose. The sequence was obtained from an adult who received the AZD1222 COVID-19 vaccine. The genes are TRBV19 and TRBJ2-5, with 7 positions matching TRBD1. The CDR3 protein is CASSMVRGRGETQYF. Here the CDR3 DNA reads TGTGCCAGTAGTATGGTGAGGGGGCGAGGAGAGACCCAGTACTTC.